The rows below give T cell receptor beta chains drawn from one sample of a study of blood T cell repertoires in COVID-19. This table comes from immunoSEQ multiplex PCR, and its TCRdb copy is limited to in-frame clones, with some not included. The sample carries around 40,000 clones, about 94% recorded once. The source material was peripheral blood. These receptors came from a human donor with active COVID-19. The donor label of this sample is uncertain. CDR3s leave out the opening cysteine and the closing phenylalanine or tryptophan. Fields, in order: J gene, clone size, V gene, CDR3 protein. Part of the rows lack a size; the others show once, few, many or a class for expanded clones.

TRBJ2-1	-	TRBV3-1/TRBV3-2	ASSPLTAGGGDEQF
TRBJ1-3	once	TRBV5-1	ASRSSPGRSGNTIY
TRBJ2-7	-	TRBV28	ASSPTSGLLTYEQY
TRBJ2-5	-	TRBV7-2	ASSLGLAGETQY
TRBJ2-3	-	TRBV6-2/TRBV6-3	ASSIPGLAGTDTQY
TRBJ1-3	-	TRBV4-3	ASSQHGQDSGNTIY
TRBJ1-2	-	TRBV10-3	AISMTGGDGYT
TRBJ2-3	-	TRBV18	ASSPGKREFRDTQY
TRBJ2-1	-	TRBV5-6	ASSSRREPYNEQF
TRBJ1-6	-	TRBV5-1	ASSLNGHNSYNSPLH
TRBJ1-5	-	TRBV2	ASSGKLNQPQH
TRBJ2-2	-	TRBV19	ASSILGAANTGELF
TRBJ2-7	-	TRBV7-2	ASSSPQGLGYEQY
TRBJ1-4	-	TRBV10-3	AISESIVVRTGLPTNEKLF
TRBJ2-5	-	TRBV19	ASSPKGESRQETQY
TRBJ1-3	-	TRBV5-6	ASSPSLYLSGNTIY
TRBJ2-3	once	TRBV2	ASSYSGQNTDTQY
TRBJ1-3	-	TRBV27	ASSAGGPGNTIY
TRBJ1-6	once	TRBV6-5	ASSFGQGNSPLH
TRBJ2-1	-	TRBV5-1	ASSDRTSGGANEQF
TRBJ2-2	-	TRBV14	ASSPTSGRIGELF
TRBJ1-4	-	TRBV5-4	ASSVQGPNEKLF
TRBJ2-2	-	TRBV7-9	ASRQTLAGAGELF
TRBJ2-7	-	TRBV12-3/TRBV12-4	ASSSRLNEQY
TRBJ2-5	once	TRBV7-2	ASSLGGAGETQY
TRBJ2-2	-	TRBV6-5	ASSRGGELF
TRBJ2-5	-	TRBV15	ATSRHPEKETQY
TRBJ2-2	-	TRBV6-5	ASSWQGNTGELF
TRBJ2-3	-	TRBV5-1	ASSLVTGGAADTQY
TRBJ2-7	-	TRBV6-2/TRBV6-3	ASSYGGGELSYEQY
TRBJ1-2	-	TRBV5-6	ASSFGARGSGYT
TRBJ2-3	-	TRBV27	ASREAGGRTDTQY
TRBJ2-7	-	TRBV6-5	ASSTIAGGPYEQY
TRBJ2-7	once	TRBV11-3	ASSQGHLWEQY
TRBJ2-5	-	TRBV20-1	SASSAVRGLREETQY
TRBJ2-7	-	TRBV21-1	ASDDRSGEQY
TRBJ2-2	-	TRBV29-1	SGTSGTGELF
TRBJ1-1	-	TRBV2	ASCRLAERCFEAF
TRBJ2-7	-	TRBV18	ASSPSLIDEQY
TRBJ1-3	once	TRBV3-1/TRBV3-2	ASSQAGGGNTIY
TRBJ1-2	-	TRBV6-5	ASTLITTAYGYT
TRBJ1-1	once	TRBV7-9	ASRLTQGGTEAF
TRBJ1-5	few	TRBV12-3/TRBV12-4	ASRGQGNQPQH
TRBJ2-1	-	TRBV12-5	ASAGDRGNEQF
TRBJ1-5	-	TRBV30	AWSAQHRNQPQH
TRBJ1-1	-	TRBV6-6	ASSHRRGTGGVMNTEAF
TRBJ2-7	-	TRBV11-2	ASSLASGGHSYEQY
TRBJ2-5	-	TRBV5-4	ASSSGTSGRETQY
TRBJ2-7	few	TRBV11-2	ASSPGTSNFGEQY
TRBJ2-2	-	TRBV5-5	ASSFDSTPGTGELF
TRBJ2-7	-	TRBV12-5	ASGFGGQGAYEQY